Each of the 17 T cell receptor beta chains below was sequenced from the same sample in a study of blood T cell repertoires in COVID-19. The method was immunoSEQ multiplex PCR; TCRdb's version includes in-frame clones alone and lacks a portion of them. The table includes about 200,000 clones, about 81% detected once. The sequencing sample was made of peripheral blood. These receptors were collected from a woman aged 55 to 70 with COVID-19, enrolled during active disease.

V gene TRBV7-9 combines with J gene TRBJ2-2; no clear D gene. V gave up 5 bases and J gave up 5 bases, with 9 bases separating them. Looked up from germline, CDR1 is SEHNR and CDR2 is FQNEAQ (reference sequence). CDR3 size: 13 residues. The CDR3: CASSLSPTGELFF. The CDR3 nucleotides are TGTGCCAGCAGCCTAAGTCCGACCGGGGAGCTGTTTTTT.

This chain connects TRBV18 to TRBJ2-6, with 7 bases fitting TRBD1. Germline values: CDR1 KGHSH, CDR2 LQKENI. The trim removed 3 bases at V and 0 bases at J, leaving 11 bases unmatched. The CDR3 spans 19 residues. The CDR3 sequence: CASSPLSGTVSSGANVLTF. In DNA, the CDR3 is TGTGCCAGCTCACCGCTGTCCGGGACAGTAAGCTCTGGGGCCAACGTCCTGACTTTC.

CDR3 region: CASSLGEGVLGELFF. CDR3 DNA: TGTGCCAGCAGCTTAGGGGAGGGGGTGCTGGGGGAGCTGTTTTTT. This rearrangement joins TRBV11-2 to TRBJ2-2, with D possibly TRBD2 on 7 matching bases. Germline loops: CDR1 SGHAT, CDR2 FQNNGV. This CDR3 has 15 residues. V dropped 1 base and J dropped 8 bases, with 14 bases sitting between them.

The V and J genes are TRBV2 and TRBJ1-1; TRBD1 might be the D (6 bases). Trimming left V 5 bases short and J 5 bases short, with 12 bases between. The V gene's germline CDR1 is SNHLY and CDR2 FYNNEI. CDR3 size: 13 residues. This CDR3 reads CASSLQGDTEAFF. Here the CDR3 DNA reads TGTGCCAGCAGTTTACAGGGAGATACTGAAGCTTTCTTT.

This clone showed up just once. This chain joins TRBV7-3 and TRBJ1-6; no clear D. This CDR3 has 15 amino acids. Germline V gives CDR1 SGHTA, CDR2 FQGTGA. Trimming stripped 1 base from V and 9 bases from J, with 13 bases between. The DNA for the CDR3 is TGTGCCAGCAGCTTAAACACACAGAGCAGTTCACCCCTCCACTTT. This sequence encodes CASSLNTQSSSPLHF.

This CDR3 is CASSLSWRETQYF. CDR3 sequence (DNA): TGTGCCAGCAGTCTTAGTTGGAGGGAGACCCAGTACTTC. This sequence joins TRBV28 and TRBJ2-5, with D maybe TRBD2 (5 bases). The V end lost 5 bases, the J end lost 5 bases, and 12 bases lay between the germline ends. Per the germline V gene, CDR1 is MDHEN and CDR2 is SYDVKM. The CDR3 extends over 13 amino acids.

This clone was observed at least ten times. The CDR3 nucleotides are TGTGCCAGCAGCTTAGACGGGGGAAGGAACACCGGGGAGCTGTTTTTT. Amino acids: CASSLDGGRNTGELFF. The chain couples TRBV7-2 to TRBJ2-2, with D maybe TRBD2 (6 bases). The germline V gene has CDR1 SGHTA and CDR2 FQGNSA. The ends were cut back, 1 base at V and 1 base at J, with 10 bases in the middle. The CDR3 runs to 16 residues.

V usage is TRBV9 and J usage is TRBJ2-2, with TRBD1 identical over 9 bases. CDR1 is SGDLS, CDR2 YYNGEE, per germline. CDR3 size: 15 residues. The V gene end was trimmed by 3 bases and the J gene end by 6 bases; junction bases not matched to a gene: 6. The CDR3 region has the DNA TGTGCCAGCAGCGCTACAGGGGGCCTGGCCGGGGAGCTGTTTTTT. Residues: CASSATGGLAGELFF.

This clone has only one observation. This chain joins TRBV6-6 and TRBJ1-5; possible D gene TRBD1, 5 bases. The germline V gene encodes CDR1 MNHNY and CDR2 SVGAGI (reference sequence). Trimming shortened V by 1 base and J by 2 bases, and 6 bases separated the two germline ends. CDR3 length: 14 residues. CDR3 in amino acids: CASSYLGGNQPQHF. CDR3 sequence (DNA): TGTGCCAGCAGTTACTTAGGGGGCAATCAGCCCCAGCATTTT.

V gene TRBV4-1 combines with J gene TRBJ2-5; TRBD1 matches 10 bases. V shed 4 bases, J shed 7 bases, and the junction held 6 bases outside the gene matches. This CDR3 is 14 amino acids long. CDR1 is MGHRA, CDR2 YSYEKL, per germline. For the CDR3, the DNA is TGCGCCAGCAGCCCGGGACAGGGGATGTGGACCCAGTACTTC. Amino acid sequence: CASSPGQGMWTQYF.

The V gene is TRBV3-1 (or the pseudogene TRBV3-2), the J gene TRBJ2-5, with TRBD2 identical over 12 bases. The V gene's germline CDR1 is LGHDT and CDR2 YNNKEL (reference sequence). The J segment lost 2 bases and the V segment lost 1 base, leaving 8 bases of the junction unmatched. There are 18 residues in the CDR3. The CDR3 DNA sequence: TGTGCCAGCAGCCAAGGTGGACTAGCGGGGATACCACAAGAGACCCAGTACTTC. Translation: CASSQGGLAGIPQETQYF.

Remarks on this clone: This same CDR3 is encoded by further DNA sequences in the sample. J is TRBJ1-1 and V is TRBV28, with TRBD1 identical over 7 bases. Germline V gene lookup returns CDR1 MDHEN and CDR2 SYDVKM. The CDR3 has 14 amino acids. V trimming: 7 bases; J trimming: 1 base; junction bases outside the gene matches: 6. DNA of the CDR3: TGTGCCAGCATTCGACAGGGAGGGAACACTGAAGCTTTCTTT. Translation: CASIRQGGNTEAFF.

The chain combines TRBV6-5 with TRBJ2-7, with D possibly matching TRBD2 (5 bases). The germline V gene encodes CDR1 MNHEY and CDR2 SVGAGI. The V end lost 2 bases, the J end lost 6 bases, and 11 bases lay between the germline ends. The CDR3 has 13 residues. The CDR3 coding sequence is TGTGCCAGCAGTTACCTTGGACTGGGCGAGCAGTACTTC. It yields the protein CASSYLGLGEQYF.

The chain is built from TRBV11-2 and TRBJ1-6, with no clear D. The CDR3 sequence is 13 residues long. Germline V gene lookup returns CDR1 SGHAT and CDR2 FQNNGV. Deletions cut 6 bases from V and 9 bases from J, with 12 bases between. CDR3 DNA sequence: TGTGCCAGCAGAACGGAGCTCCGTTCACCCCTCCACTTT. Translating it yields CASRTELRSPLHF.

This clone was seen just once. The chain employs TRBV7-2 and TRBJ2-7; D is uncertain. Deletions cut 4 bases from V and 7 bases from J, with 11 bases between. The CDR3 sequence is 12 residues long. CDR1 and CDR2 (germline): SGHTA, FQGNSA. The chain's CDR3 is CASSSRFREQYF. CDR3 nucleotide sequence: TGTGCCAGCAGCTCCCGCTTCAGGGAGCAGTACTTC.

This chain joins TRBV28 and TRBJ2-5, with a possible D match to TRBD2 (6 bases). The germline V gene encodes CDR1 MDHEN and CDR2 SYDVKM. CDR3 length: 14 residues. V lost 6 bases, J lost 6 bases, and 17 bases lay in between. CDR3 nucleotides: TGTGCCAGCAGACTTCCGGGGGAAGGAAAGACCCAGTACTTC. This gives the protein CASRLPGEGKTQYF.

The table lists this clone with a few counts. The CDR3 DNA follows: TGCGCCAGCAGCACTTCTTGGACAGGCGCGGTTTCTTCACCCCTCCACTTT. This encodes CASSTSWTGAVSSPLHF. The rearrangement links TRBV5-1 to TRBJ1-6, with TRBD1 matching over 7 bases. The CDR3 is 17 residues long. Looked up from germline, CDR1 is SGHRS and CDR2 is YFSETQ. Germline trimming cut 4 bases from V and 9 bases from J; bases unmatched to any gene: 16.